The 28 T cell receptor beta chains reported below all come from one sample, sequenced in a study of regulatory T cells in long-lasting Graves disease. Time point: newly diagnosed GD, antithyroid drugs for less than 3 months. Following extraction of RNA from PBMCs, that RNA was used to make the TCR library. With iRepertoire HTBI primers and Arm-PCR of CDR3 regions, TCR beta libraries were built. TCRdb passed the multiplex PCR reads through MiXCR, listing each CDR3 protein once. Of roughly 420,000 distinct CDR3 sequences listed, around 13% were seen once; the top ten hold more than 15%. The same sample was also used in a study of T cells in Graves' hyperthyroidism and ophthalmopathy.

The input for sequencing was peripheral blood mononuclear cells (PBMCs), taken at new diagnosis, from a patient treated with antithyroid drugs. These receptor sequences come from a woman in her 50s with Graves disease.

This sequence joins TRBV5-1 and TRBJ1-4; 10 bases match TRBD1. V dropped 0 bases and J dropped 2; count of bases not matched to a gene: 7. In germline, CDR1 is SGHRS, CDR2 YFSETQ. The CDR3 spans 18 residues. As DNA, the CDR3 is TGCGCCAGCAGCTTGGGATGGGGACAGGGGATGACTAATGAAAAACTGTTTTTT. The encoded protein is CASSLGWGQGMTNEKLFF.

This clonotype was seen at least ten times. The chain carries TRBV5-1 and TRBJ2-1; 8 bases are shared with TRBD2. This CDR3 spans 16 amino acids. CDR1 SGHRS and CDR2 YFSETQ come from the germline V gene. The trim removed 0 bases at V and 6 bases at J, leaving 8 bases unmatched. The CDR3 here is CASSLASGSVGNEQFF. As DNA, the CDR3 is TGCGCCAGCAGCTTGGCGAGCGGGAGTGTAGGCAATGAGCAGTTCTTC.

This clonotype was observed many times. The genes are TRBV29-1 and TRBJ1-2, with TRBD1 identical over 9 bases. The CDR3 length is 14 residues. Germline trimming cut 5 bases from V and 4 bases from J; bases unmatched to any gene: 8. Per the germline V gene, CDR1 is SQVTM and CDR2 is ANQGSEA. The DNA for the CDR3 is TGCAGCGTTACAATCGGGACAGGGAGCTATGGCTACACCTTC. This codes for CSVTIGTGSYGYTF.

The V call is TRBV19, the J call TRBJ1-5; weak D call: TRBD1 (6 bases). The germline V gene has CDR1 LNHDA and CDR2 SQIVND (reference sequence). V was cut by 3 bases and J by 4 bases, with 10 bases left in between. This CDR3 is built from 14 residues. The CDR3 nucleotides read TGTGCCAGTAGTATCCGGGACATAAATCAGCCCCAGCATTTT. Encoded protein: CASSIRDINQPQHF.

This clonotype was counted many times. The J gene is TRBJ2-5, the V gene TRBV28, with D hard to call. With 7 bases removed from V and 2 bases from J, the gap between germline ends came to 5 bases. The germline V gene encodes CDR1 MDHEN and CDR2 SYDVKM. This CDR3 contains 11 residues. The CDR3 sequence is CASNSQETQYF. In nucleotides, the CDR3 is TGTGCCAGCAATAGTCAAGAGACCCAGTACTTC. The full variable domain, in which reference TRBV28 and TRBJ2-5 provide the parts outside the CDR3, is DVKVTQSSRYLVKRTGEKVFLECVQDMDHENMFWYRQDPGLGLRLIYFSYDVKMKEKGDIPEGYSVSREKKERFSLILESASTNQTSMYLCASNSQETQYFGPGTRLLVL.

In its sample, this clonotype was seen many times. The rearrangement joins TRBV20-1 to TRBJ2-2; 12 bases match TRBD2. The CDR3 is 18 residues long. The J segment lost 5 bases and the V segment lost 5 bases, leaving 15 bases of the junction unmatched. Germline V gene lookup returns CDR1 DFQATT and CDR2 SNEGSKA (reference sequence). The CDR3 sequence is CSAPPPLLAGGRTGELFF. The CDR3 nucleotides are TGCAGTGCTCCACCACCCCTACTAGCGGGAGGACGTACCGGGGAGCTGTTTTTT.

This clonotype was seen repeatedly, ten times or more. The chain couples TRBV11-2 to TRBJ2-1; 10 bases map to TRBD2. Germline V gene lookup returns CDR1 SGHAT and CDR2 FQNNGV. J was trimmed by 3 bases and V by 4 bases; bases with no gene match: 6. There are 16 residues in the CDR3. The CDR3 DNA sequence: TGTGCCAGCAGCTACATGGGACTAGCGATCTACAATGAGCAGTTCTTC. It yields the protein CASSYMGLAIYNEQFF.

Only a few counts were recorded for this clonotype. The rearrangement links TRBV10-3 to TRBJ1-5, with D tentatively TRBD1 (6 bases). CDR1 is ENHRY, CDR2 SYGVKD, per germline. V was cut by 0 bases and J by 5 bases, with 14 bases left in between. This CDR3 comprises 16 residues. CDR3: CAISESRAGEDQPQHF. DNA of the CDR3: TGTGCCATCAGTGAGTCGAGGGCAGGGGAGGATCAGCCCCAGCATTTT.

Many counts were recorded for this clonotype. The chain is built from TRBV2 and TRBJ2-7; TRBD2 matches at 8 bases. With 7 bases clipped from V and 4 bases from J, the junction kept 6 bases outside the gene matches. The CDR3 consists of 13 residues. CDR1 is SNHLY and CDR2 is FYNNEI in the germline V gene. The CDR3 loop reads CASISQREYEQYF. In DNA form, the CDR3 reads TGTGCCAGCATCAGCCAGCGGGAGTACGAGCAGTACTTC.

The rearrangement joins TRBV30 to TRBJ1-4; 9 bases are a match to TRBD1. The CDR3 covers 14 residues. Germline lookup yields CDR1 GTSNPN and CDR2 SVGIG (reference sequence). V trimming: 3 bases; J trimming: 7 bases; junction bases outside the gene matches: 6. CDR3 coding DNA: TGTGCCTGGAGGTCCGGGACAGGGACTGAAAAACTGTTTTTT. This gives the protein CAWRSGTGTEKLFF. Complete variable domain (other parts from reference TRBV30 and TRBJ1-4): SQTIHQWPATLVQPVGSPLSLECTVEGTSNPNLYWYRQAAGRGLQLLFYSVGIGQISSEVPQNLSASRPQDRQFILSSKKLLLSDSGFYLCAWRSGTGTEKLFFGSGTQLSVL.

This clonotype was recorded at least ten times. The CDR3 nucleotides are TGCGCCAGCAGCTTGGTATTTGGGACAGTCCGACGCGAGCAGTACTTC. Its protein product is CASSLVFGTVRREQYF. The chain is built from TRBV5-1 and TRBJ2-7; TRBD1 aligns across 7 bases. This CDR3 has 16 amino acids. CDR1 is SGHRS, CDR2 YFSETQ, per germline. The ends lost 0 bases at V and 6 bases at J; junction bases unmatched: 12. The full variable domain, in which reference TRBV5-1 and TRBJ2-7 provide the parts outside the CDR3, is KAGVTQTPRYLIKTRGQQVTLSCSPISGHRSVSWYQQTPGQGLQFLFEYFSETQRNKGNFPGRFSGRQFSNSRSEMNVSTLELGDSALYLCASSLVFGTVRREQYFGPGTRLTVT.

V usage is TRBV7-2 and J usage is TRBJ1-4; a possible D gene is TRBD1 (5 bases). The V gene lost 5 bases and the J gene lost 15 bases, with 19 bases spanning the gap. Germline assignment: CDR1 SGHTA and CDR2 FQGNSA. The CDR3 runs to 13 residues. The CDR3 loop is CASSQVGRSRVFF. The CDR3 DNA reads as TGTGCCAGCAGCCAAGTGGGACGCTCGCGGGTGTTTTTT.

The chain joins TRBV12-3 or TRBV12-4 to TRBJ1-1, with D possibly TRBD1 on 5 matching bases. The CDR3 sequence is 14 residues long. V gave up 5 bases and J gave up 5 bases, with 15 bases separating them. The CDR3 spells CASSTGTGQTEAFF. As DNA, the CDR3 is TGTGCCAGCAGTACCGGGACGGGGCAAACTGAAGCTTTCTTT.

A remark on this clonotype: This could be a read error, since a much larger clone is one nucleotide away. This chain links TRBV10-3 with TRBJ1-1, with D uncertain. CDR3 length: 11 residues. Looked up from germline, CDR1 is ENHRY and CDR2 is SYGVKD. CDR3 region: CVSKLGTEAFF. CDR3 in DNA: TGTGTCTCGAAGCTGGGGACTGAAGCTTTCTTT.

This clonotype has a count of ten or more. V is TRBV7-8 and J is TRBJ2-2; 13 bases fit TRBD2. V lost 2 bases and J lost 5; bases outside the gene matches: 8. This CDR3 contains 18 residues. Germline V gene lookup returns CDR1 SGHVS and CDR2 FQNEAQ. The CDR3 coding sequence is TGTGCCAGCAGCTTATTCGGGACTAGCGGGATGGGGACCGGGGAGCTGTTTTTT. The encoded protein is CASSLFGTSGMGTGELFF.

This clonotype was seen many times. The CDR3 region has the DNA TGTGCCAGCCTACCGGGACAGGGGGTAGATGAGCAGTTCTTC. The encoded protein is CASLPGQGVDEQFF. The V call is TRBV28, the J call TRBJ2-1, with 11 bases that match TRBD1. CDR1 and CDR2 from the germline V gene are MDHEN and SYDVKM. Trimming at V came to 8 bases and at J to 8 bases, leaving 8 bases not matched to a gene. The CDR3 has 14 amino acids.

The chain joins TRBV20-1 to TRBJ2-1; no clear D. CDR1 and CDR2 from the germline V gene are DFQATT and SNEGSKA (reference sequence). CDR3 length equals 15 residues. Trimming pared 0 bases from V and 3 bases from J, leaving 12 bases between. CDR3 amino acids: CSAREPGLSYNEQFF. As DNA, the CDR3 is TGCAGTGCTAGAGAACCCGGCCTTAGCTACAATGAGCAGTTCTTC.

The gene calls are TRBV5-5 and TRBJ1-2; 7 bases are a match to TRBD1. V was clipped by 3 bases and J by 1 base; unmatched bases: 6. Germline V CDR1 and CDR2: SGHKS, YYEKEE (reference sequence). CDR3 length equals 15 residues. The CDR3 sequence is CASSSGTANNYGYTF. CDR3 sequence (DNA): TGTGCCAGCAGCTCCGGGACAGCAAATAACTATGGCTACACCTTC.

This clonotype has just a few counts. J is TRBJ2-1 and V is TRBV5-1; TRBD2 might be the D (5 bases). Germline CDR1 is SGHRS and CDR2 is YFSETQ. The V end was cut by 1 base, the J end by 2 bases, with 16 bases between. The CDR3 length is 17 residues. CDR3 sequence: CASSLRFRTPTYNEQFF. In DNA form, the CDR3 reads TGCGCCAGCAGCTTGCGGTTTCGGACTCCAACCTACAATGAGCAGTTCTTC.

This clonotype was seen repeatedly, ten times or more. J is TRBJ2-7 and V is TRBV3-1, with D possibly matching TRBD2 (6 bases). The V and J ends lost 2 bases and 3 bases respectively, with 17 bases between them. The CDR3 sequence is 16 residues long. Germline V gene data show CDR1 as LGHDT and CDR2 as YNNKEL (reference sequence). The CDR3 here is CASSQPRRGPIYEQYF. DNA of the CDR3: TGTGCCAGCAGCCAACCGCGGCGGGGTCCTATCTACGAGCAGTACTTC.

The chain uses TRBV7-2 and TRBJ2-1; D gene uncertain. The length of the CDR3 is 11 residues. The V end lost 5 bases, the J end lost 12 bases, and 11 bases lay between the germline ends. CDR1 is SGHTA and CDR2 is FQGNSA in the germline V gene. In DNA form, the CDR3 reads TGTGCCAGCAGCCAACAGAAGGGGCAGTTCTTC. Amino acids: CASSQQKGQFF.

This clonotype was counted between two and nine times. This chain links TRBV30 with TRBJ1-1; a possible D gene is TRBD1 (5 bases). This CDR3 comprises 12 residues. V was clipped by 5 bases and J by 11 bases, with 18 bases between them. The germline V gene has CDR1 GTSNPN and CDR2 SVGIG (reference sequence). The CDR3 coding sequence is TGTGCCTGGGGGGGGACTCTCCCGGTCGCTTTCTTT. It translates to CAWGGTLPVAFF.

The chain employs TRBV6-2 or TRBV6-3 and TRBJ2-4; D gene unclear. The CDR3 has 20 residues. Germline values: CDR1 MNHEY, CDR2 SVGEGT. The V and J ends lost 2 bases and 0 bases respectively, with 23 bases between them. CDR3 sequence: CASSYGSERGRLLAKNIQYF. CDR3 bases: TGTGCCAGCAGTTACGGCAGCGAGCGAGGTAGATTACTAGCCAAAAACATTCAGTACTTC.

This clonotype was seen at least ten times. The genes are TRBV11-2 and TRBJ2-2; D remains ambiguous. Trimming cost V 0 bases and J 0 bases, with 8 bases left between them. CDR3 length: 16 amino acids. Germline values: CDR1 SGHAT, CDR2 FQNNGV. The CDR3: CASSLDTVANTGELFF. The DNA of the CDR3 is TGTGCCAGCAGCTTAGATACGGTAGCGAACACCGGGGAGCTGTTTTTT.

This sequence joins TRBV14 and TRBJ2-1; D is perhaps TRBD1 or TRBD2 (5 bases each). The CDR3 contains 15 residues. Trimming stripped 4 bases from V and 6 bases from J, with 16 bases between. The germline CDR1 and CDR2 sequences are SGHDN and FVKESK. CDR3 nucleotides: TGTGCCAGCAGCCGACTCGGGACCCTTTTCAATGAGCAGTTCTTC. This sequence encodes CASSRLGTLFNEQFF.

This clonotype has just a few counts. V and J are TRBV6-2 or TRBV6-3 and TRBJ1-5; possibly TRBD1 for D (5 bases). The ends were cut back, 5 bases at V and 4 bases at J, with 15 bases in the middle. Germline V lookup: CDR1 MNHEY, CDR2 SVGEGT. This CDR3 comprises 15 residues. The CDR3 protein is CASSDDRSLNQPQHF. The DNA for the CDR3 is TGTGCCAGCAGTGATGACAGAAGCCTTAATCAGCCCCAGCATTTT.

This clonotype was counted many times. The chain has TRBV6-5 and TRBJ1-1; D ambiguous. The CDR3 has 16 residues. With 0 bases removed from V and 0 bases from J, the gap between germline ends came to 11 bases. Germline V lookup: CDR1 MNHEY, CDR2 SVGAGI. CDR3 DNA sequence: TGTGCCAGCAGTTACTCGTGGGGTTCGGTGAACACTGAAGCTTTCTTT. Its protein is CASSYSWGSVNTEAFF.

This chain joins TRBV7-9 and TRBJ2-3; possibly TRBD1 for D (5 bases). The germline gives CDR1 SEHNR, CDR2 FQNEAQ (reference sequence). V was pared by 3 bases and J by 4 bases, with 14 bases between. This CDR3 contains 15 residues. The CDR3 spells CASSFGLGPSDTQYF. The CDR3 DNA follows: TGTGCCAGCAGCTTCGGGTTGGGGCCGTCAGATACGCAGTATTTT.